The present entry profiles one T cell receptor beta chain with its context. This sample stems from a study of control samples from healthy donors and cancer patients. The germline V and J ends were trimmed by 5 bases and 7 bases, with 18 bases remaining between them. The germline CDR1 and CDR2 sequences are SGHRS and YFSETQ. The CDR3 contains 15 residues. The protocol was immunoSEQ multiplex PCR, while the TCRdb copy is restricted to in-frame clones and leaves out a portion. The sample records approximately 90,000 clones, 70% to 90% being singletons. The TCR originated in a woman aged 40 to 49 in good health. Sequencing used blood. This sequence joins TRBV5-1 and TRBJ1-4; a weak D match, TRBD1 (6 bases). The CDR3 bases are TGCGCCAGCAGAGATACAGGGCCGGGTGGTGAAAAACTGTTTTTT. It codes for CASRDTGPGGEKLFF.